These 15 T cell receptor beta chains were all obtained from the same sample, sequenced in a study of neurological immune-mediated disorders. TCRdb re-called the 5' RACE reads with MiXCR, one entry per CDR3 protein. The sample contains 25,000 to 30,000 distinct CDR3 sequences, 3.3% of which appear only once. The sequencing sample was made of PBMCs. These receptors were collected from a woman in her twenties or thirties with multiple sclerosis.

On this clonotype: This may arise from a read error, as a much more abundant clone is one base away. The CDR3 sequence is CASSYLREIQETQYF. CDR3 nucleotide sequence: TGTGCCAGCAGTTACCTCCGGGAAATACAAGAGACCCAGTACTTC. The rearrangement links TRBV6-2 or TRBV6-3 to TRBJ2-5, with D tentatively TRBD2 (5 bases). The CDR3 runs to 15 residues. Per the germline V gene, CDR1 is MNHEY and CDR2 is SVGEGT. The V gene lost 2 bases and the J gene lost 2 bases, with 12 bases spanning the gap.

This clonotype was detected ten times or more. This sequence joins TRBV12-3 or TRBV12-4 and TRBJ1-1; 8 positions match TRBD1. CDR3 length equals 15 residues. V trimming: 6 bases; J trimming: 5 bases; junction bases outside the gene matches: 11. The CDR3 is CASREGQGVRTEAFF. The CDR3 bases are TGTGCCAGCAGGGAAGGACAGGGCGTGAGGACTGAAGCTTTCTTT.

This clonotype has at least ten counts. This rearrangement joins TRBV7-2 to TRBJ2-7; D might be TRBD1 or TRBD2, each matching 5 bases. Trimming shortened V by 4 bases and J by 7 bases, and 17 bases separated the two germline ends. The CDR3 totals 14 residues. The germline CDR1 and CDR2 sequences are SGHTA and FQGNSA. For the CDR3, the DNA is TGTGCCAGCAGCTCCCAGGGAGACCTACGAGAGCAGTACTTC. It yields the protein CASSSQGDLREQYF.

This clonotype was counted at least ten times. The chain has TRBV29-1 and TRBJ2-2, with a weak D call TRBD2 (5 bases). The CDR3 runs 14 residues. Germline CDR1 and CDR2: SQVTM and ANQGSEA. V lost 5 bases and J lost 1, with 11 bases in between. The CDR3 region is CSVFKRQNTGELFF. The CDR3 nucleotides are TGCAGCGTTTTTAAGCGGCAGAACACCGGGGAGCTGTTTTTT.

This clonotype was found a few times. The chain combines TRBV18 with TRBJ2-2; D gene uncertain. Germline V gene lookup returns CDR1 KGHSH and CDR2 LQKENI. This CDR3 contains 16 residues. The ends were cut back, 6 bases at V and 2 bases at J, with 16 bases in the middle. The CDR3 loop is CASSPTSRRNTGELFF. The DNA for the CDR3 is TGTGCCAGCTCCCCGACGTCCAGGCGCAACACCGGGGAGCTGTTTTTT. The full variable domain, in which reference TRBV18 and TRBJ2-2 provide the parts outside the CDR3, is NAGVMQNPRHLVRRRGQEARLRCSPMKGHSHVYWYRQLPEEGLKFMVYLQKENIIDESGMPKERFSAEFPKEGPSILRIQQVVRGDSAAYFCASSPTSRRNTGELFFGEGSRLTVL.

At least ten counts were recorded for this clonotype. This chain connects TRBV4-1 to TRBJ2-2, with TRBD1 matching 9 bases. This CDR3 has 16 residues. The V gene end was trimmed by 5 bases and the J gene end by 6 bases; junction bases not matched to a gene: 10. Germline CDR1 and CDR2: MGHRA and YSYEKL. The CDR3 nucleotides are TGCGCCAGCAGCTACCTACCGGGACAGGGTTCCGGGGAGCTGTTTTTT. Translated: CASSYLPGQGSGELFF.

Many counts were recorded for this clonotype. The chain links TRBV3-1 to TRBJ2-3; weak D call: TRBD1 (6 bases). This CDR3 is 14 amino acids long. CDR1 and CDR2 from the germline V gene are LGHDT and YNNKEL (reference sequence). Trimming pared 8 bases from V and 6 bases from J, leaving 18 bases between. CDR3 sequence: CASPEDRTRDTQYF. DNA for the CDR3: TGTGCCAGCCCGGAGGACAGAACGAGGGATACGCAGTATTTT.

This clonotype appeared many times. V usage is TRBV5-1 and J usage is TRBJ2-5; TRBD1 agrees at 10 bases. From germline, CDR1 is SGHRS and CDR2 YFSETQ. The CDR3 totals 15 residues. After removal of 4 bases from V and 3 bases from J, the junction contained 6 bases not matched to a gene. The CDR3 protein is CASSRGQGFEETQYF. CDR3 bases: TGCGCCAGCAGCCGGGGACAGGGGTTTGAAGAGACCCAGTACTTC.

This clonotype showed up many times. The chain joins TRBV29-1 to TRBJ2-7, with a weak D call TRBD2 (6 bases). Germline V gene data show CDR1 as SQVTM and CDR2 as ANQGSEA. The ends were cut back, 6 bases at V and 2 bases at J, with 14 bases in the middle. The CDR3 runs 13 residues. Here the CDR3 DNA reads TGCAGCGTCGCCAAGCCGGGGGCCTACGAGCAGTACTTC. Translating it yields CSVAKPGAYEQYF.

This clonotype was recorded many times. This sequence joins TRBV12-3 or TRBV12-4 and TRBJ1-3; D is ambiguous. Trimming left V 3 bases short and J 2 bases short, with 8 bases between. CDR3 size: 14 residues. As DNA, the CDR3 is TGTGCCAGCAGTTTTCTCACCGCTGGAAACACCATATATTTT. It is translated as CASSFLTAGNTIYF.

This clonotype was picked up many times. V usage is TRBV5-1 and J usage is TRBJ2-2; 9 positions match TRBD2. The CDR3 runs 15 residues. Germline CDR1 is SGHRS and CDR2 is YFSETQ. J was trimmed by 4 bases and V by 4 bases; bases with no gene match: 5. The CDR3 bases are TGCGCCAGCAGCAGAATGACTAGCGGCACCGGGGAGCTGTTTTTT. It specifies CASSRMTSGTGELFF.

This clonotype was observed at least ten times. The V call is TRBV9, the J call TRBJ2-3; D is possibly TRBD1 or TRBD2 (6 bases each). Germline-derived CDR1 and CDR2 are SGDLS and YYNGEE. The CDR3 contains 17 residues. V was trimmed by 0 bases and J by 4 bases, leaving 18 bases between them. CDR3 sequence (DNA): TGTGCCAGCAGCGTAGCCCCCTGGAAGGGGGGCCCAGATACGCAGTATTTT. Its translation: CASSVAPWKGGPDTQYF.

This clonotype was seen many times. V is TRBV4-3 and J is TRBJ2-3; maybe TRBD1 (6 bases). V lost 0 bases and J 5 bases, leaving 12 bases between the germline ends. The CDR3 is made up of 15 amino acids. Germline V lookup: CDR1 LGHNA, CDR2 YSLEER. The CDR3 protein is CASSQDAGVIDTQYF. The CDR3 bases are TGCGCCAGCAGCCAAGATGCAGGGGTAATAGATACGCAGTATTTT.

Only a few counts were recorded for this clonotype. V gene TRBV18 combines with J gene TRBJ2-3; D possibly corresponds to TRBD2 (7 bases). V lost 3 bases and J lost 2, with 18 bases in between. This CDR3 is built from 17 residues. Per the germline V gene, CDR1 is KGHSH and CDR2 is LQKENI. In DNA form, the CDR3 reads TGTGCCAGCTCACCGGCGGGGGCCAGGGGTACCACAGATACGCAGTATTTT. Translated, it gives CASSPAGARGTTDTQYF.

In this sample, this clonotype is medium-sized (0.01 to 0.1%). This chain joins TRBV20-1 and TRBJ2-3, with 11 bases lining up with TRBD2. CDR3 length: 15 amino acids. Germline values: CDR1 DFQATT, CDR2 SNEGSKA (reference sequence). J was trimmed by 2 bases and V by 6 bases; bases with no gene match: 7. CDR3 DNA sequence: TGCAGTGCGCGACTAGCGGGGCGAAACACAGATACGCAGTATTTT. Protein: CSARLAGRNTDTQYF.